This T cell receptor beta chain is from a study of long-term antiretroviral therapy in people with HIV. Survey-level immunoSEQ v3.0 assays were run. Only in-frame clones appear in the TCRdb table, and some are missing; sequencing was by immunoSEQ multiplex PCR. This sample has approximately 35,000 clones; about 94% occur once, and the top ten carry around 3.8%. The CDR3 is made up of 15 amino acids. After removal of 5 bases from V and 6 bases from J, the junction contained 3 bases not matched to a gene. Germline V CDR1 and CDR2: SGHVS, FQNEAQ. The specimen comprised unsorted PBMCs, sampled approximately 5 years after starting antiretroviral therapy. The origin of this receptor is a woman between 50 and 59 years old with HIV. The J gene is TRBJ2-1, the V gene TRBV7-8, with 14 bases that match TRBD2. The CDR3 sequence is CASSVGTSGGNEQFF. As DNA, the CDR3 is TGTGCCAGCAGCGTTGGGACTAGCGGGGGCAATGAGCAGTTCTTC.